This T cell receptor (beta chain) came from a study of blood T cell repertoires in COVID-19. Germline CDR1 is LNHDA and CDR2 is SQIVND (reference sequence). The CDR3 contains 13 residues. The V gene lost 8 bases and the J gene lost 4 bases, with 14 bases spanning the gap. Sequencing used immunoSEQ multiplex PCR; TCRdb keeps in-frame clones, though not all of them. The sample includes roughly 130,000 clones, roughly 88% seen only once; the top ten take about 11%. Sequenced material: peripheral blood. This TCR derives from a man in his fifties or sixties with active or convalescent COVID-19. The chain is built from TRBV19 and TRBJ1-1; no clear D gene. The CDR3 DNA follows: TGTGCCAGTTGCGGGGAGGTGGTCACTGAAGCTTTCTTT. Its protein is CASCGEVVTEAFF.